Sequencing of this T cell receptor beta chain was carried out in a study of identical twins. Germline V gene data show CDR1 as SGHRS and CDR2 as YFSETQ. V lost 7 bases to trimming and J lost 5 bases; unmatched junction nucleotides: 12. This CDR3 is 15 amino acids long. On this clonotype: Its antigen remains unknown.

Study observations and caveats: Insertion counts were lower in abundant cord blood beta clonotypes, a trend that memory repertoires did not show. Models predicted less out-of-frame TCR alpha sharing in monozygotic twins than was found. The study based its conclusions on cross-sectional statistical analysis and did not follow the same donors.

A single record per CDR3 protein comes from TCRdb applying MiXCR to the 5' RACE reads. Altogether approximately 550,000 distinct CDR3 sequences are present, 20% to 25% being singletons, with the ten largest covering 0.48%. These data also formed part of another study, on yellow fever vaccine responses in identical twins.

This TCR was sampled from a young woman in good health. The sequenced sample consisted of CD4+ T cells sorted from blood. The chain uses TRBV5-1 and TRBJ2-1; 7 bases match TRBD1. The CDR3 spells CASGLLGQGDNEQFF. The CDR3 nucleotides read TGCGCCAGCGGCCTCTTAGGTCAGGGGGACAATGAGCAGTTCTTC.